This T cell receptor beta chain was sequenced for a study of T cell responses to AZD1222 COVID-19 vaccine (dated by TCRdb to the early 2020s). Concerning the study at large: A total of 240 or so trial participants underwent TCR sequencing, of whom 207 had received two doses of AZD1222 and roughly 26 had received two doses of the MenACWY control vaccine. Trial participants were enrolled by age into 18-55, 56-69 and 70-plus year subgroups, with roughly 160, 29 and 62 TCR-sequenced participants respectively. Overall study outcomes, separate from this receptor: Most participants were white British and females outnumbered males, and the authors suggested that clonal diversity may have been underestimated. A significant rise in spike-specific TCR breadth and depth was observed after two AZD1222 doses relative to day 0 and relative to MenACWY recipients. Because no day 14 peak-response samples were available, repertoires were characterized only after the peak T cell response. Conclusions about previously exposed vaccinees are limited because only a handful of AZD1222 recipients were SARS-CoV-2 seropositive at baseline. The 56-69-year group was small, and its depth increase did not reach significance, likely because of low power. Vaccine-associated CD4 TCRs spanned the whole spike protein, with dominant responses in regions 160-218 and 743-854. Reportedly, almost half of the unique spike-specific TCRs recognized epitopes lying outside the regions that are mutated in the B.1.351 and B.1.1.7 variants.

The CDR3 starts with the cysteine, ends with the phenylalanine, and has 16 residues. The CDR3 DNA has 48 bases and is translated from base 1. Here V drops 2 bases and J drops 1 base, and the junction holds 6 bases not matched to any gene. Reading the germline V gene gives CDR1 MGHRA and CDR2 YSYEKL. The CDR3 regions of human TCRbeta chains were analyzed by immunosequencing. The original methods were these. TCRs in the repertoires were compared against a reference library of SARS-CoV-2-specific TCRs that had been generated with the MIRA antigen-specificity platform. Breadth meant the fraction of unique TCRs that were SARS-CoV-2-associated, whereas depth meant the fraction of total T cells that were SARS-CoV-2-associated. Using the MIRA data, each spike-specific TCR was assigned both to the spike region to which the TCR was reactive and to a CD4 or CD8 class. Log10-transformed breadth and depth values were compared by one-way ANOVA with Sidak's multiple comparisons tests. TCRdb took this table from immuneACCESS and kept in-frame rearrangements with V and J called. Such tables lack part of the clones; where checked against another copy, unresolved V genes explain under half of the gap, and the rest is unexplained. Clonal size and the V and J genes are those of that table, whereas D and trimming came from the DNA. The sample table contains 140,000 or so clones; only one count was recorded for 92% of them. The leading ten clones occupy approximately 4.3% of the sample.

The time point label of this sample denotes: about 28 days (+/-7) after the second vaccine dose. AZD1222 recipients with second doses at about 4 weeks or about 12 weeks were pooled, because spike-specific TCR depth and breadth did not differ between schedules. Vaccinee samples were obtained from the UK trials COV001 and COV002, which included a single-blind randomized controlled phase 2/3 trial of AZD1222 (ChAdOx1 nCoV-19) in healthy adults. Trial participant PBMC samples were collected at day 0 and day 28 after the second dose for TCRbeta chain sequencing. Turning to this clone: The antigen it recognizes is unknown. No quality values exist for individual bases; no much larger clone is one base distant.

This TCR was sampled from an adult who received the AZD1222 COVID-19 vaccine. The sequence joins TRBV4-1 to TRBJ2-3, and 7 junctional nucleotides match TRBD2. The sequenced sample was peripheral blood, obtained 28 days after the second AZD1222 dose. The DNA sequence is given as TGCGCCAGCAGCCAATTTGCGGGGGATCGCACAGATACGCAGTATTTT. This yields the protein CASSQFAGDRTDTQYF.